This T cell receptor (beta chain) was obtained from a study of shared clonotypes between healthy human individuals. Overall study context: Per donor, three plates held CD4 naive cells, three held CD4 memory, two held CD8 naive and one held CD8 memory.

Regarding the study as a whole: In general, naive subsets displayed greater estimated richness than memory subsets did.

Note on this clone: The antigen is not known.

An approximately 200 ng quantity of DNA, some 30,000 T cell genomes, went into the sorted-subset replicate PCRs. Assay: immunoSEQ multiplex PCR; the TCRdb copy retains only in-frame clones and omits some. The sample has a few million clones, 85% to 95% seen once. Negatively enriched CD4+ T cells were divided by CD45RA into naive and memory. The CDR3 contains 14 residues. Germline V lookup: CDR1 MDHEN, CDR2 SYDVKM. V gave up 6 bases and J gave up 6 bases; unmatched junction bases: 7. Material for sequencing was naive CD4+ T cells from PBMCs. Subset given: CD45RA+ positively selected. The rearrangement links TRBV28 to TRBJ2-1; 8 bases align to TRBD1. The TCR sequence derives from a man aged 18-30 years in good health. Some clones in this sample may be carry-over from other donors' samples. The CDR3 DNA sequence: TGTGCCAGCAGCTGGGGACAGGCTCGCAATGAGCAGTTCTTC. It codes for CASSWGQARNEQFF. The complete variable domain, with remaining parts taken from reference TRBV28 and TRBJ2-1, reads DVKVTQSSRYLVKRTGEKVFLECVQDMDHENMFWYRQDPGLGLRLIYFSYDVKMKEKGDIPEGYSVSREKKERFSLILESASTNQTSMYLCASSWGQARNEQFFGPGTRLTVL.